This TCR beta chain was sequenced during a study of OX40 agonist ivuxolimab in advanced cancers. Across the whole study: Head and neck, renal cell, melanoma or hepatocellular carcinoma were the cancers that dose-escalation patients had. Study-level points and caveats: Partial responders at 0.1-3.0 mg/kg showed near-lowest clonal expansion.

In this sample, this clone turned up once. What it recognizes is unknown. Some clones are missing from TCRdb's copy, which holds only in-frame ones; the method was immunoSEQ multiplex PCR. The sample carries 75,000 to 90,000 clones, around nine tenths recorded once. V gave up 6 bases and J gave up 5 bases; unmatched junction bases: 8. The germline V gene has CDR1 MNHEY and CDR2 SMNVEV (reference sequence). This CDR3 has 15 amino acids. This receptor was taken from an adult with an advanced solid tumor such as melanoma, head and neck, liver or kidney cancer. J is TRBJ1-5 and V is TRBV27, with 9 nucleotides matching TRBD1. Specimen: CD4+ or CD8+ T cells sorted from blood, collected in a trial of the OX40 agonist ivuxolimab. In DNA form, the CDR3 reads TGTGCCAGCAGCCCAAATCGGGACAGGGATCAGCCCCAGCATTTT. As protein: CASSPNRDRDQPQHF.